The clone carrying this T cell receptor (beta chain) was counted between two and nine times. Its antigen is not known. The entry originates in a study of cytotoxic CD8 clonotypes in ibrutinib-treated CLL. General study points: Clonality increased at ibrutinib response and stayed stable in sustained remission. At progression, however, it fell back toward baseline. Clonality at baseline surpassed age-matched healthy donors and tracked circulating CD8+ T-cell counts.

The V gene's germline CDR1 is DFQATT and CDR2 SNEGSKA (reference sequence). The ends were cut back, 6 bases at V and 9 bases at J, with 9 bases in the middle. The CDR3 sequence is 11 residues long. Repertoires were generated with immunoSEQ multiplex PCR, while TCRdb's copy carries only in-frame clones and drops some. The sample includes some 130,000 clones, approximately 80% of them seen just once. The chain employs TRBV20-1 and TRBJ1-6; TRBD1 might be the D (5 bases). The sample in question was PBMCs, obtained after 24 months of ibrutinib treatment. The receptor was isolated from a human donor with chronic lymphocytic leukemia. CDR3 DNA sequence: TGCAGTGCCCGCCAGGGTTCACCCCTCCACTTT. Protein product: CSARQGSPLHF.